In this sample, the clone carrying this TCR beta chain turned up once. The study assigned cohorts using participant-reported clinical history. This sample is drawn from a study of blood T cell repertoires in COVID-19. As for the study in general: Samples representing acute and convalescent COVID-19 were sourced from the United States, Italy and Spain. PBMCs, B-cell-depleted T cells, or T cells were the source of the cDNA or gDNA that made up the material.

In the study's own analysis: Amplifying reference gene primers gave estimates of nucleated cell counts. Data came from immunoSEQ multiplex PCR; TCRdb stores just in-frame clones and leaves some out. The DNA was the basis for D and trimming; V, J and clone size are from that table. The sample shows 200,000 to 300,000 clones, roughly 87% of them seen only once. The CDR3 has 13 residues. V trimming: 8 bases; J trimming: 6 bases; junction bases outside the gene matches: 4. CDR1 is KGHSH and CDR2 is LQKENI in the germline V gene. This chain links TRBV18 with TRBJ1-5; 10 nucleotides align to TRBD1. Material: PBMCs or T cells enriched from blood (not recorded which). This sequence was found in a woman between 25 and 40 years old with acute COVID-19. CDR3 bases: TGTGCCAGCCAGGGGGACAGGGGTCAGCCCCAGCATTTT. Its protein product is CASQGDRGQPQHF.